The rows below give T cell receptor beta chains drawn from one sample of a study of cytomegalovirus exposure and HLA in healthy donors. The table came from immunoSEQ multiplex PCR; TCRdb's copy has only in-frame clones and leaves some out. The sample has around 150,000 clones; approximately 80% are singletons. The sample comprised PBMCs. Receptors were obtained from a man aged 25 to 40 in good health and CMV-seropositive. The CDR3 runs from the conserved cysteine through the conserved F or W. The D gene is left open where the match is weak. Clone size appears in some rows only: once, few, many, or a class for an expanded clone.

CDR3 DNA: TGTGCCAGTAGTCTGGACAGGATGAACACTGAAGCTTTCTTT
CDR3 protein: CASSLDRMNTEAFF
D gene: TRBD1
V gene: TRBV19
CDR3 length: 14
J gene: TRBJ1-1
clone size: NA

CDR3 DNA: TGTGCCTGGAAACCTAGCGGGGGGGTGGAGACCCAGTACTTC
CDR3 protein: CAWKPSGGVETQYF
D gene: TRBD2
V gene: TRBV30
CDR3 length: 14
J gene: TRBJ2-5
clone size: few

CDR3 DNA: TGTGCCAGCAGCGTATCGGGGTTAGGAAACACCATATATTTT
CDR3 protein: CASSVSGLGNTIYF
D gene: NA
V gene: TRBV9
CDR3 length: 14
J gene: TRBJ1-3
clone size: NA

CDR3 DNA: TGTGCCAGCAGTTTGGTGCGGGGGACCCAAGAGACCCAGTACTTC
CDR3 protein: CASSLVRGTQETQYF
D gene: TRBD2
V gene: TRBV27
CDR3 length: 15
J gene: TRBJ2-5
clone size: few

CDR3 DNA: TGTGCCAGCAGGGAAGACAGGAGCTCCTATAATTCACCCCTCCACTTT
CDR3 protein: CASREDRSSYNSPLHF
D gene: NA
V gene: TRBV2
CDR3 length: 16
J gene: TRBJ1-6
clone size: NA

CDR3 DNA: TGTGCCAGCAGCTCCACAGGTTCACCCCTCCACTTT
CDR3 protein: CASSSTGSPLHF
D gene: NA
V gene: TRBV13
CDR3 length: 12
J gene: TRBJ1-6
clone size: NA

CDR3 DNA: TGTGCCAGCAGGGGAGTAAAGGATGTGAGCTATGGCTACACCTTC
CDR3 protein: CASRGVKDVSYGYTF
D gene: NA
V gene: TRBV2
CDR3 length: 15
J gene: TRBJ1-2
clone size: NA

CDR3 DNA: TGTGCCAGCAGTTTACTCGGGGGACTTAACACCGGGGAGCTGTTTTTT
CDR3 protein: CASSLLGGLNTGELFF
D gene: NA
V gene: TRBV27
CDR3 length: 16
J gene: TRBJ2-2
clone size: NA

CDR3 DNA: TGTGCCAGCAGTGAAGGGGTAGCGGGGGGGGGTAAGGCAGATACGCAGTATTTT
CDR3 protein: CASSEGVAGGGKADTQYF
D gene: TRBD2
V gene: TRBV6-1
CDR3 length: 18
J gene: TRBJ2-3
clone size: NA

CDR3 DNA: TGTGCCAGCAGCTTGGATCTTCAGGGGGCTAATGAAAAACTGTTTTTT
CDR3 protein: CASSLDLQGANEKLFF
D gene: TRBD1
V gene: TRBV5-4
CDR3 length: 16
J gene: TRBJ1-4
clone size: NA